Below are 10 T cell receptor beta chains sequenced from a single sample in a study of blood T cell repertoires in COVID-19. The table came from immunoSEQ multiplex PCR; TCRdb's copy has only in-frame clones and leaves some out. Of 55,000 to 80,000 clones in the sample, about 86% were seen once. Sequenced input: peripheral blood. The receptors derive from a human donor in a cohort sampled during active COVID-19.

The chain carries TRBV7-9 and TRBJ2-1; maybe TRBD1 (6 bases). The CDR3 length is 14 residues. The germline CDR1 and CDR2 sequences are SEHNR and FQNEAQ (reference sequence). Trimming cost V 5 bases and J 4 bases, with 12 bases left between them. The CDR3 coding sequence is TGTGCCAGCAGCCCGACAGGTTGGTACAATGAGCAGTTCTTC. Protein product: CASSPTGWYNEQFF.

The chain couples TRBV5-1 to TRBJ1-2; D possibly corresponds to TRBD1 (5 bases). CDR3 length equals 12 residues. V shed 3 bases and J shed 8 bases, with 11 bases lying between them. Germline assignment: CDR1 SGHRS and CDR2 YFSETQ. In DNA form, the CDR3 reads TGCGCCAGCAGCTCGGGTCAGGGCGGCTACACCTTC. Translation: CASSSGQGGYTF.

The V and J genes are TRBV29-1 and TRBJ1-1; TRBD1 might be the D (5 bases). The CDR3 consists of 12 residues. V lost 0 bases to trimming and J lost 10 bases, with 12 bases between them. Looked up from germline, CDR1 is SQVTM and CDR2 is ANQGSEA. This CDR3 is CSVEERQGGAFF. CDR3 DNA: TGCAGCGTTGAAGAAAGGCAGGGAGGAGCTTTCTTT. Together with reference TRBV29-1 and TRBJ1-1, the CDR3 gives the full variable domain: SAVISQKPSRDICQRGTSLTIQCQVDSQVTMMFWYRQQPGQSLTLIATANQGSEATYESGFVIDKFPISRPNLTFSTLTVSNMSPEDSSIYLCSVEERQGGAFFGQGTRLTVV.

The chain recombines TRBV5-1 with TRBJ2-2; TRBD2 aligns across 8 bases. There are 15 residues in the CDR3. Losses at the gene ends were 5 bases for V and 0 bases for J; bases not matched to a gene: 3. Germline V gives CDR1 SGHRS, CDR2 YFSETQ. CDR3 sequence (DNA): TGCGCCAGCAGAGAACTAGCGGCGAACACCGGGGAGCTGTTTTTT. Translation gives CASRELAANTGELFF.

V is TRBV6-6 and J is TRBJ1-2; no reliable D call. Between the trimmed V and J ends, which lost 0 bases and 4 bases, there was a span of 9 bases. Germline CDR1 MNHNY, CDR2 SVGAGI (reference sequence). The CDR3 sequence is 14 residues long. The DNA for the CDR3 is TGTGCCAGCAGTTACTCCGGAGGTGTCTATGGCTACACCTTC. Protein: CASSYSGGVYGYTF.

This rearrangement joins TRBV5-1 to TRBJ1-2, with a possible D match to TRBD1 (5 bases). The CDR3 spans 13 residues. Trimming pared 5 bases from V and 6 bases from J, leaving 14 bases between. Germline values: CDR1 SGHRS, CDR2 YFSETQ. CDR3 nucleotides: TGCGCCAGCAGAGCACAGGAGACTCATGGCTACACCTTC. It codes for CASRAQETHGYTF.

The chain links TRBV19 to TRBJ1-2; D gene uncertain. V was clipped by 8 bases and J by 8 bases, with 15 bases between them. Germline loops: CDR1 LNHDA, CDR2 SQIVND (reference sequence). The CDR3 has 12 residues. The CDR3 DNA is TGTGCCAGTTCCCAACGGGGAGGAGGCTACACCTTC. Residues: CASSQRGGGYTF.

This clone was observed a single time. V usage is TRBV2 and J usage is TRBJ2-2, with 12 bases fitting TRBD2. J lost 5 bases, V lost 8 bases, and 3 bases had no gene match. Germline CDR1 is SNHLY and CDR2 is FYNNEI. The CDR3 totals 14 residues. This CDR3 reads CASRGLAGTGELFF. Here the CDR3 DNA reads TGTGCCAGCCGTGGACTAGCGGGAACCGGGGAGCTGTTTTTT.

This chain connects TRBV5-4 to TRBJ1-4, with a possible D match to TRBD1 (6 bases). The germline V gene has CDR1 SGHNT and CDR2 YYREEE (reference sequence). The CDR3 is 17 amino acids. Trimming took off 4 bases at V and 8 bases at J, with 24 bases between the two ends. The CDR3 DNA reads TGTGCCAGCAGCCCGGGTCAGTTGCGGGGGGCGCGCGAAAAACTGTTTTTT. It translates to CASSPGQLRGAREKLFF.

The chain has TRBV7-8 and TRBJ2-6, with 9 positions matching TRBD1. V lost 1 base to trimming and J lost 4 bases; unmatched junction nucleotides: 14. The V gene's germline CDR1 is SGHVS and CDR2 FQNEAQ. This CDR3 is built from 20 residues. Written as DNA, the CDR3 is TGTGCCAGCAGCTTAGTGAGGCCGGGACAGGGAGTAACAGGGGCCAACGTCCTGACTTTC. Translation: CASSLVRPGQGVTGANVLTF.